Shown below are 7 T cell receptor beta chains from a single sample sequenced in a study of graft-versus-host responses after intestinal transplantation. The table came from immunoSEQ multiplex PCR; TCRdb's copy has only in-frame clones and leaves some out. The sample gives tens of thousands of clones, over 70% of which show up once; nearly 0.4% is in the top ten. These receptors lack a known antigen. This specimen was unstimulated CD4+ T cells sorted from spleen or lymph node cells, taken before transplant. These receptors came from a human donor who was the organ donor for an intestinal transplant.

This chain joins TRBV5-1 and TRBJ1-1; 7 nucleotides line up with TRBD1. This CDR3 contains 19 residues. Germline CDR1 SGHRS, CDR2 YFSETQ. Germline trimming cut 1 base from V and 2 bases from J; bases unmatched to any gene: 17. The CDR3: CASSLWGTEGLGSNTEAFF. DNA for the CDR3: TGCGCCAGCAGCTTGTGGGGGACAGAAGGACTTGGTTCAAACACTGAAGCTTTCTTT.

J is TRBJ1-5 and V is TRBV9; D uncertain. V dropped 4 bases and J dropped 0 bases, with 5 bases sitting between them. Germline V gene lookup returns CDR1 SGDLS and CDR2 YYNGEE. The CDR3 is 13 residues long. The CDR3 DNA reads TGTGCCAGCAGCCTATATAGCAATCAGCCCCAGCATTTT. This gives the protein CASSLYSNQPQHF.

The chain combines TRBV7-2 with TRBJ2-5, with D tentatively TRBD1 (6 bases). Germline-derived CDR1 and CDR2 are SGHTA and FQGNSA. Trimming stripped 1 base from V and 4 bases from J, with 13 bases between. CDR3 length: 15 residues. CDR3 loop: CASSLDRGRGETQYF. The CDR3 DNA sequence: TGTGCCAGCAGCTTAGATCGGGGCAGGGGAGAGACCCAGTACTTC. Together with reference TRBV7-2 and TRBJ2-5, the CDR3 gives the full variable domain: GAGVSQSPSNKVTEKGKDVELRCDPISGHTALYWYRQSLGQGLEFLIYFQGNSAPDKSGLPSDRFSAERTGGSVSTLTIQRTQQEDSAVYLCASSLDRGRGETQYFGPGTRLLVL.

This rearrangement joins TRBV28 to TRBJ1-2; D might be TRBD1 (5 bases). The germline V gene encodes CDR1 MDHEN and CDR2 SYDVKM. The CDR3 is 16 residues long. V lost 2 bases and J lost 5, with 18 bases in between. CDR3 coding DNA: TGTGCCAGCAGTTTACCCGGAGTTGGGGGGGTATATGGCTACACCTTC. This codes for CASSLPGVGGVYGYTF.

V is TRBV28 and J is TRBJ2-1; D might be TRBD1 (5 bases). V was cut by 4 bases and J by 1 base, with 14 bases left in between. The CDR3 extends over 16 amino acids. Per the germline V gene, CDR1 is MDHEN and CDR2 is SYDVKM. The CDR3 region has the DNA TGTGCCAGCAGTTCCCAGGGCCTTCCTTCCTACAATGAGCAGTTCTTC. Translated, it gives CASSSQGLPSYNEQFF.

The V and J genes are TRBV15 and TRBJ1-2; D gene ambiguous. The CDR3 spans 16 residues. Germline V gene sequence: CDR1 LNHNV, CDR2 YYDKDF (reference sequence). Trimming stripped 0 bases from V and 5 bases from J, with 16 bases between. CDR3 in amino acids: CATSRDYSKVEYGYTF. For the CDR3, the DNA is TGTGCCACCAGCAGAGACTACAGTAAAGTCGAATATGGCTACACCTTC. Looking up the rest from reference TRBV15 and TRBJ1-2 gives the full variable domain: DAMVIQNPRYQVTQFGKPVTLSCSQTLNHNVMYWYQQKSSQAPKLLFHYYDKDFNNEADTPDNFQSRRPNTSFCFLDIRSPGLGDTAMYLCATSRDYSKVEYGYTFGSGTRLTVV.

The rearrangement uses TRBV5-1 and TRBJ1-6; the match to TRBD1 covers 8 bases. CDR3 length equals 15 residues. The V and J ends lost 3 bases and 8 bases, in that order; junction bases with no gene match: 7. Germline assignment: CDR1 SGHRS and CDR2 YFSETQ. The CDR3 nucleotides read TGCGCCAGCAGCTCACAGACAGGGGCCGATTCACCCCTCCACTTT. Its protein is CASSSQTGADSPLHF.